The clone carrying this T cell receptor beta chain was detected only once. This entry comes from a study of T cell changes during pregnancy in multiple sclerosis. The CDR3 length is 14 residues. Method: immunoSEQ multiplex PCR; TCRdb's copy keeps in-frame clones and lacks some. The top ten clones hold 7.5% to 9% of a sample with 20,000 to 25,000 clones, over 75% of them seen once. The chain uses TRBV21-1 and TRBJ1-5; TRBD1 is the table's D call, not checked against the DNA. TRBV21-1 is described as a pseudogene. The receptor comes from a female donor with multiple sclerosis, enrolled in a pregnancy study. The sequencing here drew on CD8+ T cells from peripheral blood mononuclear cells, taken before pregnancy. CDR3 residues: CASSKETDNQPQHF. CDR3 coding DNA: TGTGCCAGCAGCAAAGAGACAGACAATCAGCCCCAGCATTTT.